These T cell receptor beta chains were read from a single sample in a study of CD8 T cells in Susac syndrome. MiXCR, run by TCRdb on the immunoSEQ multiplex PCR reads, gives a single entry per CDR3 protein. The sample shows about 150,000 distinct CDR3 sequences, approximately 95% of them seen only once. Sequencing input: CD4+ T cells from PBMCs. Receptors originate from a human donor with Susac syndrome. The CDR3 runs from the conserved cysteine through the conserved F or W. Each record gives: D gene, J gene, V gene, CDR3 protein, CDR3 DNA. The D gene is left open where the match is weak.

d_call: -; j_call: TRBJ2-5; v_call: TRBV5-1; cdr3_aa: CASSSGSGYQETQYF; cdr3_nt: TGCGCCAGCAGCTCCGGGTCGGGGTACCAAGAGACCCAGTACTTC
d_call: TRBD1; j_call: TRBJ2-5; v_call: TRBV5-6; cdr3_aa: CASSAPGQGITQYF; cdr3_nt: TGTGCCAGCAGCGCTCCGGGACAGGGGATCACCCAGTACTTC
d_call: -; j_call: TRBJ1-2; v_call: TRBV12-3/TRBV12-4; cdr3_aa: CASTPGQNYGYTF; cdr3_nt: TGTGCCAGCACCCCTGGACAGAACTATGGCTACACCTTC
d_call: TRBD1; j_call: TRBJ1-5; v_call: TRBV29-1; cdr3_aa: CSVVAGGNQPQHF; cdr3_nt: TGCAGCGTTGTGGCAGGGGGTAATCAGCCCCAGCATTTT
d_call: TRBD1; j_call: TRBJ2-7; v_call: TRBV6-2/TRBV6-3; cdr3_aa: CASRSTGQEAVEQYF; cdr3_nt: TGTGCCAGCAGATCCACGGGACAGGAGGCGGTCGAGCAGTACTTC
d_call: -; j_call: TRBJ2-2; v_call: TRBV12-5; cdr3_aa: CASGLGRPNTGELFF; cdr3_nt: TGTGCTAGTGGTTTGGGCAGGCCGAACACCGGGGAGCTGTTTTTT
d_call: -; j_call: TRBJ2-1; v_call: TRBV20-1; cdr3_aa: CSASPDNEQFF; cdr3_nt: TGCAGTGCTAGTCCAGACAATGAGCAGTTCTTC
d_call: -; j_call: TRBJ2-5; v_call: TRBV10-3; cdr3_aa: CATGVGQETQYF; cdr3_nt: TGTGCCACCGGCGTGGGCCAAGAGACCCAGTACTTC
d_call: -; j_call: TRBJ2-7; v_call: TRBV29-1; cdr3_aa: CSGGGMTGSEQYF; cdr3_nt: TGCAGCGGAGGGGGGATGACAGGGTCCGAGCAGTACTTC
d_call: TRBD1; j_call: TRBJ1-1; v_call: TRBV5-6; cdr3_aa: CASLRQGSRYTEAFF; cdr3_nt: TGTGCCAGCCTCCGACAGGGAAGTCGGTACACTGAAGCTTTCTTT
d_call: TRBD1; j_call: TRBJ1-5; v_call: TRBV9; cdr3_aa: CASSVGPGQGGQPQHF; cdr3_nt: TGTGCCAGCAGCGTAGGCCCCGGACAGGGGGGACAGCCCCAGCATTTT
d_call: TRBD1; j_call: TRBJ2-7; v_call: TRBV20-1; cdr3_aa: CSAGQDSYEQYF; cdr3_nt: TGCAGTGCCGGACAGGACTCCTACGAGCAGTACTTC
d_call: -; j_call: TRBJ1-1; v_call: TRBV2; cdr3_aa: CASKVESEAFF; cdr3_nt: TGTGCCAGCAAGGTGGAGTCGGAAGCTTTCTTT
d_call: -; j_call: TRBJ1-1; v_call: TRBV20-1; cdr3_aa: CSAVTGPNTEAFF; cdr3_nt: TGCAGTGCTGTCACAGGGCCGAACACTGAAGCTTTCTTT